These 30 T cell receptor beta chains share one sample of origin, sequenced in a study of shared clonotypes between healthy human individuals. CD45RO negativity and positive selection for CCR7 defined naive CD8 cells, a population that excluded terminally differentiated effector memory CD45RA+ cells. The repertoire was sequenced with immunoSEQ multiplex PCR; TCRdb's copy has only in-frame clones and lacks some. The sample shows approximately 2,000,000 clones, 90% to 95% of them seen only once. The sequencing input was naive CD8+ T cells from PBMCs. These receptors came from a man younger than 35 in good health. Some clones in this sample may be carry-over from other donors' samples.

CDR3 nucleotide sequence: TGCGCCAGCAGCCGAAGGGCCGGGACTAGCAAGGAAGAGACCCAGTACTTC. Amino acids: CASSRRAGTSKEETQYF. V usage is TRBV4-3 and J usage is TRBJ2-5, with 9 nucleotides matching TRBD2. Germline CDR1 is LGHNA and CDR2 is YSLEER. V lost 4 bases and J lost 3; bases outside the gene matches: 12. The CDR3 is 17 residues long.

The gene calls are TRBV6-5 and TRBJ1-2; 8 bases line up with TRBD1. Germline V gene lookup returns CDR1 MNHEY and CDR2 SVGAGI. This CDR3 is 15 amino acids long. V lost 4 bases, J lost 3 bases, and 7 bases stayed unmatched. The chain's CDR3 is CASSSMTGADYGYTF. Written as DNA, the CDR3 is TGTGCCAGCAGTTCCATGACAGGGGCGGACTATGGCTACACCTTC.

Regarding this clone: The sample carries other DNA sequences with the same CDR3. V usage is TRBV28 and J usage is TRBJ1-1; D possibly corresponds to TRBD1 (5 bases). The CDR3 runs 13 residues. In germline, CDR1 is MDHEN, CDR2 SYDVKM. Trimming removed 3 bases from V and 3 bases from J, with 8 bases in between. The CDR3 sequence is CASSFGGDTEAFF. CDR3 nucleotides: TGTGCCAGCAGTTTCGGAGGGGACACTGAAGCTTTCTTT.

The V gene is TRBV4-1, the J gene TRBJ1-5; 8 bases line up with TRBD1. The J segment lost 7 bases and the V segment lost 0 bases, leaving 2 bases of the junction unmatched. The CDR3 has 14 residues. Per the germline V gene, CDR1 is MGHRA and CDR2 is YSYEKL. The CDR3, as DNA: TGCGCCAGCAGCCAAGAGACAGGGGTCCAGCCCCAGCATTTT. Encoded protein: CASSQETGVQPQHF.

As to this clone: Compared with germline, one end of the junction differs, possibly owing to a read error. V gene TRBV11-3 combines with J gene TRBJ2-4; D tentatively reads TRBD1 or TRBD2 (7 bases each). Germline V CDR1 and CDR2: SGHNT, YENEEA. This CDR3 has 14 amino acids. The CDR3 here is CTSSSDRAGDIQYF. For the CDR3, the DNA is TGTACCAGCAGCTCCGACAGGGCGGGAGACATTCAGTACTTC.

V is TRBV27 and J is TRBJ2-1; tentatively, D is TRBD1 or TRBD2 (5 bases each). V gave up 3 bases and J gave up 5 bases, with 11 bases separating them. Germline V gene sequence: CDR1 MNHEY, CDR2 SMNVEV (reference sequence). The CDR3 has 14 residues. Written as DNA, the CDR3 is TGTGCCAGCAGTTTGTACCGAGGGGACAATGAGCAGTTCTTC. It specifies CASSLYRGDNEQFF.

The genes are TRBV28 and TRBJ1-4; D is unclear. V shed 7 bases and J shed 8 bases, with 17 bases lying between them. The germline gives CDR1 MDHEN, CDR2 SYDVKM. This CDR3 has 14 residues. CDR3 residues: CASKSDGRGEKLFF. As DNA, the CDR3 is TGTGCCAGCAAGTCCGATGGCAGAGGCGAAAAACTGTTTTTT. The full variable domain, completed using reference TRBV28 and TRBJ1-4, is DVKVTQSSRYLVKRTGEKVFLECVQDMDHENMFWYRQDPGLGLRLIYFSYDVKMKEKGDIPEGYSVSREKKERFSLILESASTNQTSMYLCASKSDGRGEKLFFGSGTQLSVL.

The CDR3 bases are TGTGCCAGCAGTCGGTTGGCGACAGGGGAGGACACAGATACGCAGTATTTT. It specifies CASSRLATGEDTDTQYF. J is TRBJ2-3 and V is TRBV27; 8 nucleotides line up with TRBD1. The V gene end was trimmed by 5 bases and the J gene end by 2 bases; junction bases not matched to a gene: 12. The CDR3 is made up of 17 amino acids. Germline lookup yields CDR1 MNHEY and CDR2 SMNVEV (reference sequence).

The rearrangement links TRBV13 to TRBJ1-1, with a weak D call TRBD1 (6 bases). Germline V gene data show CDR1 as PRHDT and CDR2 as FYEKMQ (reference sequence). V gave up 5 bases and J gave up 1 base, with 11 bases separating them. CDR3 length: 14 amino acids. The CDR3 loop is CASSPLRGNTEAFF. DNA for the CDR3: TGTGCCAGCAGCCCGCTCAGGGGGAACACTGAAGCTTTCTTT. Full variable domain (rest looked up from reference TRBV13 and TRBJ1-1): AAGVIQSPRHLIKEKRETATLKCYPIPRHDTVYWYQQGPGQDPQFLISFYEKMQSDKGSIPDRFSAQQFSDYHSELNMSSLELGDSALYFCASSPLRGNTEAFFGQGTRLTVV.

The chain employs TRBV7-6 and TRBJ2-1; maybe TRBD2 (5 bases). V dropped 5 bases and J dropped 7 bases, with 24 bases sitting between them. Germline V CDR1 and CDR2: SGHVS, FNYEAQ. This CDR3 spans 17 amino acids. CDR3 coding DNA: TGTGCCAGCAGCCCTAATTGGGTGGGAGAGTTATCGAATGAGCAGTTCTTC. It codes for CASSPNWVGELSNEQFF. The entire variable domain, with the rest obtained from reference TRBV7-6 and TRBJ2-1, is as follows: GAGVSQSPRYKVTKRGQDVALRCDPISGHVSLYWYRQALGQGPEFLTYFNYEAQQDKSGLPNDRFSAERPEGSISTLTIQRTEQRDSAMYRCASSPNWVGELSNEQFFGPGTRLTVL.

The chain has TRBV6-1 and TRBJ2-5; 13 nucleotides line up with TRBD2. The germline V gene has CDR1 MNHNS and CDR2 SASEGT. This CDR3 comprises 16 residues. The ends lost 4 bases at V and 3 bases at J; junction bases unmatched: 5. DNA of the CDR3: TGTGCCAGCAGTGCTTGGACTAGCGGGAGCAAAGAGACCCAGTACTTC. This sequence encodes CASSAWTSGSKETQYF.

Regarding this clone: Other DNA variants within this sample encode the same CDR3. This chain uses TRBV7-9 with TRBJ2-5, with 7 bases that match TRBD2. There are 14 residues in the CDR3. Germline V gene sequence: CDR1 SEHNR, CDR2 FQNEAQ (reference sequence). Trimming at V came to 1 base and at J to 5 bases, leaving 4 bases not matched to a gene. CDR3 sequence (DNA): TGTGCCAGCAGCTTAGTGGCCGGGAGGGAGACCCAGTACTTC. It translates to CASSLVAGRETQYF.

The chain carries TRBV30 and TRBJ1-6, with D possibly TRBD1 on 5 matching bases. The CDR3 totals 16 residues. V lost 3 bases and J lost 7, with 19 bases in between. Germline values: CDR1 GTSNPN, CDR2 SVGIG (reference sequence). CDR3 region: CAWREDSQGWNSPLHF. In nucleotides, the CDR3 is TGTGCCTGGAGGGAAGACTCCCAGGGTTGGAATTCACCCCTCCACTTT.

With respect to this clone: Additional DNA sequences in this sample encode the identical CDR3. The rearrangement links TRBV4-3 to TRBJ2-7; a weak D match, TRBD2 (5 bases). The V gene's germline CDR1 is LGHNA and CDR2 YSLEER. This CDR3 has 15 amino acids. Between the trimmed V and J ends, which lost 0 bases and 0 bases, there was a span of 9 bases. The chain's CDR3 is CASSQERGSSYEQYF. The CDR3 DNA is TGCGCCAGCAGCCAAGAAAGAGGGAGCTCCTACGAGCAGTACTTC.

This chain joins TRBV2 and TRBJ2-5, with D hard to call. Germline CDR1 reads SNHLY; CDR2 reads FYNNEI. V shed 0 bases and J shed 5 bases, with 13 bases lying between them. There are 15 residues in the CDR3. This CDR3 is CASSEALRISETQYF. The CDR3 DNA reads as TGTGCCAGCAGTGAAGCGCTTCGGATTTCGGAGACCCAGTACTTC.

A remark on this clone: Other nucleotide sequences from this sample produce the same CDR3. The V gene is TRBV7-9, the J gene TRBJ2-7; D remains ambiguous. Between the trimmed V and J ends, which lost 5 bases and 4 bases, there was a span of 12 bases. This CDR3 has 13 amino acids. Germline V gene lookup returns CDR1 SEHNR and CDR2 FQNEAQ (reference sequence). CDR3 amino acids: CASSPTGQYEQYF. The CDR3 DNA reads TGTGCCAGCAGCCCAACGGGCCAGTACGAGCAGTACTTC.

V and J are TRBV5-8 and TRBJ2-7, with TRBD2 identical over 12 bases. The CDR3 consists of 14 residues. Germline V CDR1 and CDR2: SGHTS, YDEGEE. The V and J ends lost 4 bases and 3 bases, in that order; junction bases with no gene match: 2. The CDR3 here is CASSRLAGDYEQYF. The CDR3, as DNA: TGTGCCAGCAGCCGACTAGCGGGGGACTACGAGCAGTACTTC.

The chain recombines TRBV7-9 with TRBJ2-1, with TRBD2 matching over 10 bases. V was clipped by 4 bases and J by 0 bases; unmatched bases: 3. Germline-derived CDR1 and CDR2 are SEHNR and FQNEAQ (reference sequence). The CDR3 contains 16 residues. The CDR3 protein is CASSSAGGFSYNEQFF. The CDR3 DNA reads as TGTGCCAGCAGCTCAGCGGGAGGGTTCTCCTACAATGAGCAGTTCTTC.

The J gene is TRBJ1-4, the V gene TRBV19, with a tentative D call TRBD1 (5 bases). V was trimmed by 6 bases and J by 3 bases, leaving 14 bases between them. CDR1 and CDR2 from the germline V gene are LNHDA and SQIVND (reference sequence). The CDR3 sequence is 15 residues long. The CDR3, as DNA: TGTGCCAGTAGCACATCGGGGGTTGCTAATGAAAAACTGTTTTTT. Translation gives CASSTSGVANEKLFF.

The J gene is TRBJ2-2, the V gene TRBV7-8; 13 bases match TRBD2. The CDR3 is 18 residues long. Germline V gene sequence: CDR1 SGHVS, CDR2 FQNEAQ. J was trimmed by 4 bases and V by 5 bases; bases with no gene match: 10. The DNA for the CDR3 is TGTGCCAGCAGCCCTATACTAGCGGGAGGGATCGGCACCGGGGAGCTGTTTTTT. Translation gives CASSPILAGGIGTGELFF.

This clone has a single count. The chain uses TRBV5-8 and TRBJ2-3; no firm D call. Germline V gene lookup returns CDR1 SGHTS and CDR2 YDEGEE. The CDR3 totals 15 residues. The V end lost 0 bases, the J end lost 1 base, and 9 bases lay between the germline ends. The CDR3 loop is CASSLARLRTDTQYF. The CDR3 region has the DNA TGTGCCAGCAGCTTGGCCCGTCTACGCACAGATACGCAGTATTTT.

The gene calls are TRBV19 and TRBJ1-5, with a weak D call TRBD1 (5 bases). V was pared by 3 bases and J by 0 bases, with 12 bases between. CDR3 length equals 16 residues. CDR1 and CDR2 from the germline V gene are LNHDA and SQIVND (reference sequence). The CDR3 region is CASSIGEGNSNQPQHF. The CDR3 DNA is TGTGCCAGTAGTATTGGGGAGGGGAATAGCAATCAGCCCCAGCATTTT. Using reference TRBV19 and TRBJ1-5 for the parts outside the CDR3, the full variable domain is DGGITQSPKYLFRKEGQNVTLSCEQNLNHDAMYWYRQDPGQGLRLIYYSQIVNDFQKGDIAEGYSVSREKKESFPLTVTSAQKNPTAFYLCASSIGEGNSNQPQHFGDGTRLSIL.

The rearrangement links TRBV2 to TRBJ2-1; D uncertain. This CDR3 spans 15 amino acids. V lost 1 base, J lost 11 bases, and 18 bases lay in between. Germline CDR1 reads SNHLY; CDR2 reads FYNNEI. As DNA, the CDR3 is TGTGCCAGCAGTGAAGGTTGGGGTACTCCAACAAAGCAGTTCTTC. Translating gives CASSEGWGTPTKQFF.

J is TRBJ2-2 and V is TRBV27, with D tentatively TRBD1 (6 bases). Trimming cost V 5 bases and J 0 bases, with 13 bases left between them. Germline V gene sequence: CDR1 MNHEY, CDR2 SMNVEV (reference sequence). The CDR3 has 16 amino acids. The CDR3 sequence is CASSTGTRSNTGELFF. Written as DNA, the CDR3 is TGTGCCAGCAGTACCGGGACAAGATCGAACACCGGGGAGCTGTTTTTT.

This CDR3 reads CASGLGYWTGWAKNIQYF. CDR3 DNA: TGTGCTAGTGGTTTGGGATACTGGACCGGTTGGGCCAAAAACATTCAGTACTTC. The chain combines TRBV12-5 with TRBJ2-4; D call uncertain. This CDR3 is built from 18 residues. V was clipped by 1 base and J by 1 base, with 17 bases between them. In germline, CDR1 is LGHNT, CDR2 FRNRAP.

Only one count was recorded for this clone. The chain uses TRBV2 and TRBJ2-2; D remains ambiguous. Trimming stripped 2 bases from V and 8 bases from J, with 12 bases between. CDR3 length: 14 residues. Germline V gene data show CDR1 as SNHLY and CDR2 as FYNNEI. The CDR3 loop is CASSELGLRGELFF. The CDR3 DNA follows: TGTGCCAGCAGTGAATTAGGGTTAAGGGGGGAGCTGTTTTTT. The complete variable domain, with remaining parts taken from reference TRBV2 and TRBJ2-2, reads EPEVTQTPSHQVTQMGQEVILRCVPISNHLYFYWYRQILGQKVEFLVSFYNNEISEKSEIFDDQFSVERPDGSNFTLKIRSTKLEDSAMYFCASSELGLRGELFFGEGSRLTVL.

As regards this clone: Within the sample, other DNA sequences also encode this same CDR3. The chain employs TRBV28 and TRBJ1-1; D call uncertain. The germline V gene encodes CDR1 MDHEN and CDR2 SYDVKM. The length of the CDR3 is 13 residues. Trimming pared 2 bases from V and 1 base from J, leaving 5 bases between. In nucleotides, the CDR3 is TGTGCCAGCAGTTTAGGATCGAACACTGAAGCTTTCTTT. It encodes CASSLGSNTEAFF.

The CDR3, as DNA: TGCAGCGTTGATTCCGGGACAGGGTCCTACGAGCAGTACTTC. Its protein is CSVDSGTGSYEQYF. The chain joins TRBV29-1 to TRBJ2-7, with 9 bases lining up with TRBD1. V trimming: 3 bases; J trimming: 1 base; junction bases outside the gene matches: 4. The CDR3 is made up of 14 amino acids. Germline CDR1 SQVTM, CDR2 ANQGSEA.

The CDR3 loop is CASSSDPLEQFF. The CDR3, as DNA: TGTGCCAGCAGCTCGGACCCTCTTGAGCAGTTCTTC. The chain employs TRBV7-2 and TRBJ2-1; no clear D gene. With 4 bases removed from V and 9 bases from J, the gap between germline ends came to 10 bases. In germline, CDR1 is SGHTA, CDR2 FQGNSA. CDR3 length equals 12 residues.

This clone was observed once. The V and J genes are TRBV7-6 and TRBJ2-3; D is perhaps TRBD1 or TRBD2 (5 bases each). Germline loops: CDR1 SGHVS, CDR2 FNYEAQ. V dropped 0 bases and J dropped 5 bases, with 12 bases sitting between them. This CDR3 is 15 amino acids long. The CDR3 sequence: CASSLAGTLGDTQYF. Here the CDR3 DNA reads TGTGCCAGCAGCTTAGCTGGGACCCTTGGAGATACGCAGTATTTT.